The 18 T cell receptor beta chains presented below share a single source sample, sequenced in a study of blood T cell repertoires in COVID-19. The data were produced by immunoSEQ multiplex PCR, yet TCRdb's version contains in-frame clones alone and is incomplete. The table includes fewer than 200,000 clones, approximately 86% detected once. Material: peripheral blood. The receptors were gathered from a man in his fifties with active or convalescent COVID-19.

The chain carries TRBV7-6 and TRBJ1-1; a possible D gene is TRBD1 (6 bases). CDR1 SGHVS and CDR2 FNYEAQ come from the germline V gene. The CDR3 is 15 residues long. The V end was cut by 5 bases, the J end by 6 bases, with 19 bases between. As DNA, the CDR3 is TGTGCCAGCAGCGGTGGGAGGGGGGGCAGCGCTGAAGCTTTCTTT. This sequence encodes CASSGGRGGSAEAFF.

J is TRBJ1-5 and V is TRBV11-2; a possible D gene is TRBD1 (5 bases). CDR1 SGHAT and CDR2 FQNNGV come from the germline V gene. The CDR3 loop spans 16 amino acids. V was trimmed by 1 base and J by 11 bases, leaving 21 bases between them. This CDR3 is CASSLGAGSFQGSQHF. The CDR3 nucleotides read TGTGCCAGCAGCTTAGGGGCCGGCAGCTTCCAGGGATCCCAGCATTTT.

The chain couples TRBV11-2 to TRBJ1-2; the D gene is possibly TRBD1 (5 bases). Trimming left V 0 bases short and J 4 bases short, with 18 bases between. The V gene's germline CDR1 is SGHAT and CDR2 FQNNGV. The CDR3 covers 17 residues. DNA for the CDR3: TGTGCCAGCAGCTTAGATCTCTGGCAGGGCGGTAGCTATGGCTACACCTTC. Its protein is CASSLDLWQGGSYGYTF.

The CDR3 reads CASSAGTATRNTIYF. As DNA, the CDR3 is TGTGCCAGTAGCGCCGGGACAGCGACAAGAAACACCATATATTTT. The chain recombines TRBV19 with TRBJ1-3; 7 bases align to TRBD1. The trim removed 6 bases at V and 5 bases at J, leaving 10 bases unmatched. The CDR3 loop spans 15 amino acids. The germline V gene encodes CDR1 LNHDA and CDR2 SQIVND (reference sequence).

The chain employs TRBV6-2 or TRBV6-3 and TRBJ2-3; D unresolved. The V end was cut by 4 bases, the J end by 0 bases, with 8 bases between. CDR1 is MNHEY and CDR2 is SVGEGT in the germline V gene. The CDR3 has 14 residues. CDR3 protein: CASSSLYSTDTQYF. DNA for the CDR3: TGTGCCAGCAGTTCCCTTTATAGCACAGATACGCAGTATTTT.

The chain employs TRBV2 and TRBJ2-2; no clear D. CDR3 size: 13 residues. CDR1 is SNHLY and CDR2 is FYNNEI in the germline V gene. V was shortened by 4 bases and J by 6 bases, with 9 bases between the two germline ends. CDR3 nucleotide sequence: TGTGCCAGCAGTGCCGCGTCTTCCGGGGAGCTGTTTTTT. This codes for CASSAASSGELFF.

The chain couples TRBV6-6 to TRBJ2-6; 7 nucleotides agree with TRBD1. The CDR3 has 18 residues. J lost 0 bases, V lost 5 bases, and 10 bases had no gene match. Germline V lookup: CDR1 MNHNY, CDR2 SVGAGI (reference sequence). This CDR3 reads CASSHPGGPLSGANVLTF. The CDR3 bases are TGTGCCAGCAGTCATCCAGGGGGTCCCCTCTCTGGGGCCAACGTCCTGACTTTC.

The J gene is TRBJ2-7, the V gene TRBV3-1 (or the pseudogene TRBV3-2); tentatively, D is TRBD1 (6 bases). Per the germline V gene, CDR1 is LGHDT and CDR2 is YNNKEL (reference sequence). V lost 1 base, J lost 6 bases, and 19 bases lay in between. The CDR3 covers 16 residues. CDR3 coding DNA: TGTGCCAGCAGCCAAGCTGGTGGACAGAGGTCTCCCGAGCAGTACTTC. Translating gives CASSQAGGQRSPEQYF.

This sequence joins TRBV18 and TRBJ2-2; D is uncertain. This CDR3 region has 13 residues. Trimming stripped 3 bases from V and 4 bases from J, with 6 bases between. CDR1 and CDR2 from the germline V gene are KGHSH and LQKENI. This chain's CDR3 is CASSPEFTGELFF. The CDR3 DNA follows: TGTGCCAGCTCACCGGAGTTCACCGGGGAGCTGTTTTTT.

The chain joins TRBV9 to TRBJ1-2; 7 bases fit TRBD1. Trimming took 0 bases from V and 4 from J; bases not matched to a gene: 6. Germline V gene data show CDR1 as SGDLS and CDR2 as YYNGEE. This CDR3 comprises 15 residues. The CDR3 region is CASSVAGQLGYGYTF. In nucleotides, the CDR3 is TGTGCCAGCAGCGTAGCGGGACAGCTCGGCTATGGCTACACCTTC.

This chain uses TRBV19 with TRBJ2-7; weak D call: TRBD1 (6 bases). Germline-derived CDR1 and CDR2 are LNHDA and SQIVND (reference sequence). CDR3 length: 15 amino acids. The V gene lost 1 base and the J gene lost 3 bases, with 13 bases spanning the gap. The CDR3 loop is CASSIAAGVYYEQYF. The CDR3 region has the DNA TGTGCCAGTAGTATAGCAGCAGGGGTGTACTACGAGCAGTACTTC.

V is TRBV19 and J is TRBJ1-4; 9 bases are a match to TRBD1. The ends lost 6 bases at V and 8 bases at J; junction bases unmatched: 10. CDR1 and CDR2 (germline): LNHDA, SQIVND (reference sequence). The CDR3 runs 15 residues. CDR3 in amino acids: CASRQTGTGLEKLFF. CDR3 DNA: TGTGCCAGTAGACAAACCGGGACAGGGCTAGAAAAACTGTTTTTT.

The J gene is TRBJ2-3, the V gene TRBV19, with TRBD2 matching over 7 bases. The CDR3 spans 15 residues. Germline CDR1 is LNHDA and CDR2 is SQIVND (reference sequence). V dropped 7 bases and J dropped 1; count of bases not matched to a gene: 8. The CDR3 region is CASMGRSGGTDTQYF. The CDR3 coding sequence is TGTGCCAGTATGGGCAGGAGCGGGGGCACAGATACGCAGTATTTT. The whole variable domain, remainder taken from reference TRBV19 and TRBJ2-3, is DGGITQSPKYLFRKEGQNVTLSCEQNLNHDAMYWYRQDPGQGLRLIYYSQIVNDFQKGDIAEGYSVSREKKESFPLTVTSAQKNPTAFYLCASMGRSGGTDTQYFGPGTRLTVL.

The chain joins TRBV7-9 to TRBJ1-4; 10 bases map to TRBD1. The CDR3 spans 14 residues. Germline CDR1 SEHNR, CDR2 FQNEAQ (reference sequence). Trimming at V came to 5 bases and at J to 7 bases, leaving 4 bases not matched to a gene. In DNA form, the CDR3 reads TGTGCCAGCAGCCGACAGGGGGCGCTTGAAAAACTGTTTTTT. Protein sequence: CASSRQGALEKLFF.

The chain employs TRBV4-2 and TRBJ1-2; TRBD1 agrees at 8 bases. This CDR3 is 15 amino acids long. The germline CDR1 and CDR2 sequences are LGHNA and YNFKEQ. Trimming removed 0 bases from V and 5 bases from J; junction bases left unmatched: 5. The CDR3 bases are TGTGCCAGCAGCCAAGATCTGGACAGGGTGTATGGCTACACCTTC. Translated: CASSQDLDRVYGYTF.

The CDR3 loop reads CASSQGVEGVDQPQHF. The CDR3 DNA sequence: TGTGCCAGCAGCCAAGGAGTAGAGGGGGTTGATCAGCCCCAGCATTTT. The rearrangement uses TRBV4-2 and TRBJ1-5; a weak D match, TRBD1 (6 bases). CDR3 length: 16 residues. Trimming pared 1 base from V and 5 bases from J, leaving 15 bases between. CDR1 LGHNA and CDR2 YNFKEQ come from the germline V gene.

V gene TRBV5-6 combines with J gene TRBJ2-1; the D call may be TRBD1 or TRBD2 (10 bases each). The CDR3 has 19 residues. V shed 1 base and J shed 8 bases, with 28 bases lying between them. CDR1 is SGHDT and CDR2 is YYEEEE in the germline V gene. The CDR3 spells CASSLWTGGPSGRVDEQFF. The CDR3 nucleotides are TGTGCCAGCAGCTTGTGGACAGGGGGACCTAGCGGGAGAGTTGATGAGCAGTTCTTC.

The V gene is TRBV6-5, the J gene TRBJ1-6, with D possibly matching TRBD1 (5 bases). CDR1 MNHEY and CDR2 SVGAGI come from the germline V gene. V gave up 0 bases and J gave up 11 bases, with 17 bases separating them. CDR3 length equals 16 residues. The CDR3 DNA reads TGTGCCAGCAGTTACTCGGGCAGGGTGTCGAATGCACCCCTCCACTTT. The encoded protein is CASSYSGRVSNAPLHF.